This T cell receptor beta chain was recovered during a study of blood T cell repertoires in COVID-19. TCRdb's table, derived via immunoSEQ multiplex PCR, lists solely in-frame clones and lacks some. This table holds tens of thousands of clones, 80% found once. Specimen: peripheral blood. This clonotype was sampled from a woman older than 75 with acute or convalescent COVID-19.

The CDR3 is CASSFPGTANYGYTF. The DNA of the CDR3 is TGTGCCAGCAGCTTCCCCGGGACAGCTAACTATGGCTACACCTTC. V usage is TRBV7-9 and J usage is TRBJ1-2; 7 bases match TRBD1. The CDR3 spans 15 residues. Trimming removed 3 bases from V and 0 bases from J; junction bases left unmatched: 4. Germline-derived CDR1 and CDR2 are SEHNR and FQNEAQ (reference sequence).